This T cell receptor (beta chain) is from a study of beta chain features in type 1 diabetes. The wider study: Patients shared similar age, gender and cell yields with healthy donors. Regarding the study as a whole: Shorter TCRB CDR3s, moderately but significantly so, marked every one of the four CD4+ subsets in Type 1 diabetes patients.

This clone occurred a few times. Antigen: not known. The isolated RNA, all of it, was reverse transcribed, so expressed TCRB transcripts were what got sequenced. Sequencing was performed with immunoSEQ multiplex PCR; in TCRdb, only in-frame clones are kept and a portion is missing. Of a few hundred thousand clones listed, around a tenth are singletons. Germline V CDR1 and CDR2: KGHSH, LQKENI. This CDR3 is 14 amino acids long. The germline V and J ends were trimmed by 2 bases and 8 bases, with 12 bases remaining between them. The clonotype originates from a young man with type 1 diabetes. What was sequenced was central memory CD4+ T cells from blood. This rearrangement joins TRBV18 to TRBJ1-4; a weak D match, TRBD1 (5 bases). CDR3 residues: CASSPTLGREKLFF. The CDR3 bases are TGTGCCAGCTCACCAACCCTGGGGCGGGAAAAACTGTTTTTT.